A single T cell receptor beta chain is shown here with its context. Its specificity is not known. The data were obtained in a study of shared clonotypes between healthy human individuals. Study context: Researchers assigned three CD4 naive, three CD4 memory, two CD8 naive and one CD8 memory plate to each donor. Study-level findings and limits: Researchers sampled only blood; tissue repertoires likely differ.

Deep was the level at which the assay was run. DNA at 150 to 200 ng, around 30,000 T cell genomes, went into sorted-subset replicate PCRs. TCRdb keeps only in-frame clones here, not all; method: immunoSEQ multiplex PCR. The sample lists about 600,000 clones; around 95% were seen once. Naive CD8 isolation took CD45RO-negative cells positively selected for CCR7 and excluded terminally differentiated effector memory CD45RA+ cells. The V and J ends lost 2 bases and 2 bases respectively, with 10 bases between them. Germline loops: CDR1 MNHEY, CDR2 SVGAGI. CDR3 length: 14 amino acids. The sample taken for sequencing was naive CD8+ T cells sorted from blood. The clonotype originates from a woman younger than 45 in good health. This sequence joins TRBV6-5 and TRBJ2-7; D gene uncertain. CDR3 DNA sequence: TGTGCCAGCAGTTACACACCCCTCCCCTACGAGCAGTACTTC. Residues: CASSYTPLPYEQYF.